The clone carrying this T cell receptor beta chain was recorded once. There are 14 residues in the CDR3. V dropped 5 bases and J dropped 9; count of bases not matched to a gene: 10. Per the germline V gene, CDR1 is MNHEY and CDR2 is SVGAGI. This sample was included in a study of blood T cell repertoires in COVID-19. Libraries were prepared by immunoSEQ multiplex PCR; TCRdb keeps only in-frame clonotypes and omits some of them. The sample includes about 310,000 clones, about nine tenths seen only once; the top ten take 1%. V gene TRBV6-5 combines with J gene TRBJ1-3, with 7 bases that match TRBD1. The TCR was taken from a man aged 45 to 65 with active or convalescent COVID-19. Sample: peripheral blood. The CDR3 DNA reads as TGTGCCAGCAGTCCTCAGGGGGGAACGGGCACCATATATTTT. Encoded protein: CASSPQGGTGTIYF.